This T cell receptor (beta chain) was captured in a study of blood T cell repertoires in COVID-19. The protocol was immunoSEQ multiplex PCR, while the TCRdb copy is restricted to in-frame clones and leaves out a portion. The sample has about 250,000 clones, 80% to 90% seen once; the top ten hold approximately 1.7%. V was pared by 8 bases and J by 2 bases, with 12 bases between. This CDR3 spans 13 amino acids. This receptor was taken from a man between 35 and 55 years old who had recovered from COVID-19. V gene TRBV12-3 or TRBV12-4 combines with J gene TRBJ2-5; a weak D match, TRBD2 (5 bases). The sequencing input was PBMCs or T cells enriched from blood (not recorded which). The CDR3 sequence: CASARELQETQYF. In nucleotides, the CDR3 is TGTGCCAGCGCCCGGGAACTTCAAGAGACCCAGTACTTC.